Sequencing of this TCR beta chain was carried out in a study of cytomegalovirus exposure and HLA in healthy donors. Study-wide points: A later analysis, which compared TCR beta chains of equal frequency, found the HLA-associated ones more clonally expanded.

The CDR3 extends over 16 amino acids. CDR1 SEHNR and CDR2 FQNEAQ come from the germline V gene (reference sequence). The V and J ends lost 5 bases and 0 bases respectively, with 17 bases between them. Nominally healthy donors were sampled, though unrecorded immune exposures were likely. PCR was performed using 60 Vbeta and 13 Jbeta primers. TCRdb keeps only in-frame clones here, not all; method: immunoSEQ multiplex PCR. The table has roughly 130,000 clones, around 67% seen once. As regards this clone: The antigen remains unidentified.

This chain uses TRBV7-9 with TRBJ2-7, with TRBD2 as a possible D gene (6 bases). The TCR was taken from a man between 18 and 29 years old in good health and CMV-seropositive. The sample consisted of PBMCs. CDR3 in DNA: TGTGCCAGCAGCCCAGGAGCGGGCCTGAACTCCTACGAGCAGTACTTC. Protein: CASSPGAGLNSYEQYF. The entire variable domain, with the rest obtained from reference TRBV7-9 and TRBJ2-7, is as follows: DTGVSQNPRHKITKRGQNVTFRCDPISEHNRLYWYRQTLGQGPEFLTYFQNEAQLEKSRLLSDRFSAERPKGSFSTLEIQRTEQGDSAMYLCASSPGAGLNSYEQYFGPGTRLTVT.